The rows below give T cell receptor beta chains drawn from one sample of a study of T cell changes during pregnancy in multiple sclerosis. Using immunoSEQ multiplex PCR, the repertoire was profiled, and TCRdb retains in-frame clones only, with some absent. The sample carries about 56,000 clones, about 88% recorded once. Specimen: peripheral blood, collected after pregnancy. All receptors come from a female donor with multiple sclerosis, enrolled in a pregnancy study. The CDR3 runs from the conserved cysteine through the conserved F or W. A D gene is named only where the DNA matches it firmly. Clone sizes are given selectively: once, few, many, or a class where the clone is expanded.

TRBJ2-7	.	TRBV2	.	TGTGCCAGCACCGGACAGTCAGCTCCGTTTTTTGTGGGCGAGCAGTACTTC	CASTGQSAPFFVGEQYF
TRBJ2-1	TRBD1	TRBV5-1	.	TGCGCCAGCAGCCTACAGGGGAATGAGCAGTTCTTC	CASSLQGNEQFF
TRBJ1-1	TRBD1	TRBV18	once	TGTGCCAGCTCACCGACAGGGCGTGAAGCTTTCTTT	CASSPTGREAFF
TRBJ1-2	.	TRBV6-1	.	TGTGCCAGCAGGCGGGGCGGAGAGGAGGATGGCTACACCTTC	CASRRGGEEDGYTF
TRBJ2-2	.	TRBV4-1	.	TGCGCCAGCAGCCCTCTCGTCCCTCTCACCGGGGAGCTGTTTTTT	CASSPLVPLTGELFF
TRBJ1-4	.	TRBV6-5	.	TGTGCCAGCAGCTCAGGAGAAAAACTGTTTTTT	CASSSGEKLFF
TRBJ2-7	TRBD1	TRBV14	.	TGTGCCAGCAGCCAACCCCGACAGGGTCCCTACGAGCAGTACTTC	CASSQPRQGPYEQYF
TRBJ1-1	.	TRBV2	.	TGTGCCAGCAGTGAAGCGGAAGGGGGATCGGTTGGGGACACTGAAGCTTTCTTT	CASSEAEGGSVGDTEAFF
TRBJ2-1	.	TRBV4-3	once	TGCGCCAGCAGCCAACCGGGGACCTACAATGAGCAGTTCTTC	CASSQPGTYNEQFF
TRBJ1-2	.	TRBV4-3	.	TGCGCCAGCAGCCAAGAGAAGGGGGTATCCTATGGCTACACCTTC	CASSQEKGVSYGYTF
TRBJ2-6	.	TRBV9	.	TGTGCCAGCAGCGCCAGTGGGGCCCAGGGGGCCAACGTCCTGACTTTC	CASSASGAQGANVLTF
TRBJ1-2	TRBD1	TRBV7-9	.	TGTGCCAGCAGCTTGGGACAGGGGGGAGTTAACTATGGCTACACCTTC	CASSLGQGGVNYGYTF
TRBJ1-2	.	TRBV19	.	TGTGCCAGTAGTTCCTTAAACTATGGCTACACCTTC	CASSSLNYGYTF
TRBJ2-2	TRBD1	TRBV10-3	.	TGTGCCATCAGGACAGGGGGCAACACCGGGGAGCTGTTTTTT	CAIRTGGNTGELFF